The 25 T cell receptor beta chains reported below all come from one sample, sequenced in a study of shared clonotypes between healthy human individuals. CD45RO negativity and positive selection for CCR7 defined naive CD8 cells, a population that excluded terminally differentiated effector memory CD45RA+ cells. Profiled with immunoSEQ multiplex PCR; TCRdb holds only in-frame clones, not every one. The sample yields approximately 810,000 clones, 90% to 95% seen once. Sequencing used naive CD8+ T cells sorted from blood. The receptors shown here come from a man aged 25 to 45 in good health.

The CDR3 loop is CASTTRGDTQYF. The CDR3 nucleotides are TGTGCCAGCACTACCCGAGGGGATACGCAGTATTTT. This chain links TRBV27 with TRBJ2-3; D perhaps matches TRBD2 (5 bases). Germline V gene lookup returns CDR1 MNHEY and CDR2 SMNVEV (reference sequence). The CDR3 is made up of 12 amino acids. The ends were cut back, 7 bases at V and 6 bases at J, with 11 bases in the middle.

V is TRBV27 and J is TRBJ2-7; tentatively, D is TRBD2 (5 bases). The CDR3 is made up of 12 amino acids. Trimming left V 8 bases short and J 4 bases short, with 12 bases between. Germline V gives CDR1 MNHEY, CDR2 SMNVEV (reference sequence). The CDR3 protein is CASGPQRYEQYF. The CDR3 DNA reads TGTGCCAGCGGACCCCAGCGGTACGAGCAGTACTTC.

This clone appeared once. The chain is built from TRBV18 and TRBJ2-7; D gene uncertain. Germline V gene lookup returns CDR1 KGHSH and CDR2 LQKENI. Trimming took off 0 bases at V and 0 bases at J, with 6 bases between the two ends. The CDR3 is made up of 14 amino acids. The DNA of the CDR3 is TGTGCCAGCTCACCACCGTCTAACTCCTACGAGCAGTACTTC. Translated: CASSPPSNSYEQYF.

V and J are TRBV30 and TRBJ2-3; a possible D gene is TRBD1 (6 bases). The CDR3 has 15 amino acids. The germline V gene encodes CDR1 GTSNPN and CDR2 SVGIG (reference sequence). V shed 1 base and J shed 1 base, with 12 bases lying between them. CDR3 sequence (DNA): TGTGCCTGGAGTGAGGGGGAGTTCGGCACAGATACGCAGTATTTT. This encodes CAWSEGEFGTDTQYF.

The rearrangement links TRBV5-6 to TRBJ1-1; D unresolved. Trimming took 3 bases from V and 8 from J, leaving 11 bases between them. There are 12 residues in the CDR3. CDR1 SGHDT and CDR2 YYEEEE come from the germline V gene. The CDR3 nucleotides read TGTGCCAGCAGCTCTTTGGGCCCAGAAGCTTTCTTT. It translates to CASSSLGPEAFF.

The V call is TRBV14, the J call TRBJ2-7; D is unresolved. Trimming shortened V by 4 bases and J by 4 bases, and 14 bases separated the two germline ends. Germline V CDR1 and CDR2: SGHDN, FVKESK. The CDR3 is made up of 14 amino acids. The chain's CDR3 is CASSPDAPRYEQYF. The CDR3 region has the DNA TGTGCCAGCAGCCCCGACGCCCCCCGATACGAGCAGTACTTC. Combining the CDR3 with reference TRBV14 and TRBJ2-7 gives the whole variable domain EAGVTQFPSHSVIEKGQTVTLRCDPISGHDNLYWYRRVMGKEIKFLLHFVKESKQDESGMPNNRFLAERTGGTYSTLKVQPAELEDSGVYFCASSPDAPRYEQYFGPGTRLTVT.

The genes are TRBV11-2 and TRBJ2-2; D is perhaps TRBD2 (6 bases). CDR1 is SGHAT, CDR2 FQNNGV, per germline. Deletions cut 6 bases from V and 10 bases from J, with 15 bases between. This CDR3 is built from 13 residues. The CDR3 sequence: CASSFRWGEELFF. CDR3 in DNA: TGTGCCAGCAGTTTCAGATGGGGGGAGGAGCTGTTTTTT.

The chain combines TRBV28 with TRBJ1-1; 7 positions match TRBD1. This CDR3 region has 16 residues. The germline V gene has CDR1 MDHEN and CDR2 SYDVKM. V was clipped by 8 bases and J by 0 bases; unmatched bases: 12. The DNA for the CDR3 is TGTGCCAGCCTCTTTAAAGGGGGCATTATGAACACTGAAGCTTTCTTT. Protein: CASLFKGGIMNTEAFF.

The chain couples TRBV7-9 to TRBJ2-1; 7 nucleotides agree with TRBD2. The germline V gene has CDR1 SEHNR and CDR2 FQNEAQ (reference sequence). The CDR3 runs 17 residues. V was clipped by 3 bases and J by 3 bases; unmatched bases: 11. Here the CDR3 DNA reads TGTGCCAGCAGCTTCCCCGCTCTAGCGGAGAACTACAATGAGCAGTTCTTC. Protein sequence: CASSFPALAENYNEQFF.

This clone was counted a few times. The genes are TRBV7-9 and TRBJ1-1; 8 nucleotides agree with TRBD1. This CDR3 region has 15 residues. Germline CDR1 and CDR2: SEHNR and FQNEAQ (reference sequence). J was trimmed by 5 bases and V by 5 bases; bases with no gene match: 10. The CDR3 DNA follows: TGTGCCAGCAGCGCCTTGACAGGGGTGGGGACTGAAGCTTTCTTT. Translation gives CASSALTGVGTEAFF.

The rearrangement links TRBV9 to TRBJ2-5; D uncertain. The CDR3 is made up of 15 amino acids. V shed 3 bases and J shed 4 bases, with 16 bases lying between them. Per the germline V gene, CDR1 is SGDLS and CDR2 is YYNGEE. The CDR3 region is CASSAKRRAGETQYF. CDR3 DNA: TGTGCCAGCAGCGCTAAGCGCCGGGCCGGAGAGACCCAGTACTTC.

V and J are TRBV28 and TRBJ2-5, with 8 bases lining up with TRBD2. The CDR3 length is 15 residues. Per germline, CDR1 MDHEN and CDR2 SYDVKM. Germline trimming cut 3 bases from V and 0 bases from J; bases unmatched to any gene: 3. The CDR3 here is CASSFLAGNQETQYF. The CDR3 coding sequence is TGTGCCAGCAGTTTTTTAGCGGGGAACCAAGAGACCCAGTACTTC.

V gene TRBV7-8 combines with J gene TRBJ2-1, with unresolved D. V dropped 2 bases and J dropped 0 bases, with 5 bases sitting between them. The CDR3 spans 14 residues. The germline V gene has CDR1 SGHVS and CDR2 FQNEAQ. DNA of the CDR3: TGTGCCAGCAGCTTACTTAGCTCCTACAATGAGCAGTTCTTC. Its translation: CASSLLSSYNEQFF.

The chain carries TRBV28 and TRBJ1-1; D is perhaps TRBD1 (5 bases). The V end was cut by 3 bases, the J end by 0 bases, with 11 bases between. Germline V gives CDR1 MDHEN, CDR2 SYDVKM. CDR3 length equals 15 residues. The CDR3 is CASSFQGEVNTEAFF. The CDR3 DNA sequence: TGTGCCAGCAGTTTCCAGGGAGAAGTGAACACTGAAGCTTTCTTT.

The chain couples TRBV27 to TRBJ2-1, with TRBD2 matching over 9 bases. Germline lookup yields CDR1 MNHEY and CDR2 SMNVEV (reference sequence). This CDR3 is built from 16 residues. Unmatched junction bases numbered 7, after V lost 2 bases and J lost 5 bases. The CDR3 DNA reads TGTGCCAGCAGTTTAGGTTCCGGACTAGCGAACAATGAGCAGTTCTTC. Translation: CASSLGSGLANNEQFF.

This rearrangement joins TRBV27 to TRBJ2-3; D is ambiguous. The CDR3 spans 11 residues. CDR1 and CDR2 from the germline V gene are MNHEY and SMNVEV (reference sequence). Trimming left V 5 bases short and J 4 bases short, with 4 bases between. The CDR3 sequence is CASSHSDTQYF. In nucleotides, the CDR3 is TGTGCCAGCAGTCATTCAGATACGCAGTATTTT.

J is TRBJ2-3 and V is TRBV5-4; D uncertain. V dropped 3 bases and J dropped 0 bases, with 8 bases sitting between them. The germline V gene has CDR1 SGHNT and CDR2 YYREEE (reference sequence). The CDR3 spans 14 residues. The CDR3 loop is CASSSIGSTDTQYF. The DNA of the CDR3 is TGTGCCAGCAGCTCGATCGGGAGCACAGATACGCAGTATTTT.

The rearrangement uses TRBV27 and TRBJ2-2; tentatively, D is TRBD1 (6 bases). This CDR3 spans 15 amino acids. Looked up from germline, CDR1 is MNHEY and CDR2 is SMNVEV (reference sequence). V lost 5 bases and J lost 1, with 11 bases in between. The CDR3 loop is CASSTPTGNTGELFF. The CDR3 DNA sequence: TGTGCCAGCAGTACGCCGACAGGGAACACCGGGGAGCTGTTTTTT.

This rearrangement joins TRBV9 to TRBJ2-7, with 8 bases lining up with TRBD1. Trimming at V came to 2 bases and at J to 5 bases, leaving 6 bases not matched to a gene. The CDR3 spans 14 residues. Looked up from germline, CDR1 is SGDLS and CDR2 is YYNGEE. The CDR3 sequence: CASSVGQGLDEQYF. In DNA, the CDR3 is TGTGCCAGCAGCGTTGGACAGGGCCTCGACGAGCAGTACTTC.

The DNA for the CDR3 is TGTGCCAGCAGAGGGGACAGACAGACCCAGTACTTC. This encodes CASRGDRQTQYF. This rearrangement joins TRBV2 to TRBJ2-5; TRBD1 agrees at 7 bases. The CDR3 has 12 residues. V was pared by 6 bases and J by 6 bases, with 4 bases of the junction left unmatched. Per the germline V gene, CDR1 is SNHLY and CDR2 is FYNNEI.

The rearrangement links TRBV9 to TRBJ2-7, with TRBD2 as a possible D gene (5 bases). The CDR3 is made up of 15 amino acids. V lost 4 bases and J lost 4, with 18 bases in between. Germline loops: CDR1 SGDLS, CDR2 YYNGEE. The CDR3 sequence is CASSPEAGPPYEQYF. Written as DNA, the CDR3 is TGTGCCAGCAGCCCCGAGGCGGGCCCCCCTTACGAGCAGTACTTC.

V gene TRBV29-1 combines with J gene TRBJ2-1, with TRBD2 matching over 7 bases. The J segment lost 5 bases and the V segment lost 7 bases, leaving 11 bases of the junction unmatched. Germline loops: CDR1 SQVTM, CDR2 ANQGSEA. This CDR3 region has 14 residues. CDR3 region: CSAFWGGLNNEQFF. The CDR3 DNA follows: TGCAGCGCCTTCTGGGGAGGGTTGAACAATGAGCAGTTCTTC.

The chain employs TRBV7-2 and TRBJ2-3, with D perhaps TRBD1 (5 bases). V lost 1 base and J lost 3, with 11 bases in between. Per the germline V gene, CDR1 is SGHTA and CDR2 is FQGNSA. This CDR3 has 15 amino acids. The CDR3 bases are TGTGCCAGCAGCTTAGGGGGCGTGTGGACAGATACGCAGTATTTT. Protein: CASSLGGVWTDTQYF.

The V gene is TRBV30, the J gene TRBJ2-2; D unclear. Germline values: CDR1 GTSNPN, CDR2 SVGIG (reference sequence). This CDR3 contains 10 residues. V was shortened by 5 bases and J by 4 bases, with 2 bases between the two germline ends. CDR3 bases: TGTGCCTGGGGCACCGGGGAGCTGTTTTTT. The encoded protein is CAWGTGELFF.

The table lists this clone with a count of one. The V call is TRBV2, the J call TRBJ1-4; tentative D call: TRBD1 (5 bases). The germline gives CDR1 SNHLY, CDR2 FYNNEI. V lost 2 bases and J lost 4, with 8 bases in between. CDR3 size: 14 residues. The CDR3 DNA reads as TGTGCCAGCAGTGAAAGGGGATATAATGAAAAACTGTTTTTT. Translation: CASSERGYNEKLFF. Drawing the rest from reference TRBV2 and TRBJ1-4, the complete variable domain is EPEVTQTPSHQVTQMGQEVILRCVPISNHLYFYWYRQILGQKVEFLVSFYNNEISEKSEIFDDQFSVERPDGSNFTLKIRSTKLEDSAMYFCASSERGYNEKLFFGSGTQLSVL.